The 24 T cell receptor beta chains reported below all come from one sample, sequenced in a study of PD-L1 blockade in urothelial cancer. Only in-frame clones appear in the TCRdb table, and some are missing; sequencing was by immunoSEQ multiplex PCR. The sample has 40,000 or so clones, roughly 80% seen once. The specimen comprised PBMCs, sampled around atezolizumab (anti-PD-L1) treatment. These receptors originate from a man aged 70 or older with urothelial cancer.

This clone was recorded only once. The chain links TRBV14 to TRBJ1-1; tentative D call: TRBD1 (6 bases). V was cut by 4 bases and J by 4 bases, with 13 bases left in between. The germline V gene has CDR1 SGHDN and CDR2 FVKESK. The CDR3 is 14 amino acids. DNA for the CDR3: TGTGCCAGCAGCCCCAGGGGCTCAGCCACTGAAGCTTTCTTT. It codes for CASSPRGSATEAFF. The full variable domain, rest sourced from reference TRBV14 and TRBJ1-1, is EAGVTQFPSHSVIEKGQTVTLRCDPISGHDNLYWYRRVMGKEIKFLLHFVKESKQDESGMPNNRFLAERTGGTYSTLKVQPAELEDSGVYFCASSPRGSATEAFFGQGTRLTVV.

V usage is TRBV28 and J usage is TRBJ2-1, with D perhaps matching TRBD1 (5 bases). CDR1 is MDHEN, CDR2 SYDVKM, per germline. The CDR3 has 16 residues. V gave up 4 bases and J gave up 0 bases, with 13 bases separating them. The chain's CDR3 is CASSSLTASSYNEQFF. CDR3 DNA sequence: TGTGCCAGCAGTTCCCTGACAGCGAGCTCCTACAATGAGCAGTTCTTC.

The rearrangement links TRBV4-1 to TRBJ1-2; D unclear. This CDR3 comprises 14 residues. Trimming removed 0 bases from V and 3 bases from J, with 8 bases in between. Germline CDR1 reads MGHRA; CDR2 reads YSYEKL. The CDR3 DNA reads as TGCGCCAGCAGCCAAGATTTACATGACTATGGCTACACCTTC. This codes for CASSQDLHDYGYTF.

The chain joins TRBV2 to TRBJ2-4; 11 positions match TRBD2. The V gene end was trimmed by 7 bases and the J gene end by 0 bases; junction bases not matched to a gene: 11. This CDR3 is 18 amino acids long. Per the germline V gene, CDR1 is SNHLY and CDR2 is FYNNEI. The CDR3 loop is CASMTLAGGFPAKNIQYF. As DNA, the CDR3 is TGTGCCAGCATGACCCTAGCGGGAGGATTTCCAGCCAAAAACATTCAGTACTTC.

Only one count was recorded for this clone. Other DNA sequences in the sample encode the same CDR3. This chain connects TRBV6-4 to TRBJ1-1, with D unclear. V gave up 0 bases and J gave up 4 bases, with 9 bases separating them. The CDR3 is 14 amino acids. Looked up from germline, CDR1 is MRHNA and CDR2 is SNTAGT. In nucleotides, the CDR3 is TGTGCCAGCAGTGACTCGAGTCGAGGCACTGAAGCTTTCTTT. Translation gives CASSDSSRGTEAFF.

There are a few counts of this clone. The CDR3 DNA reads as TGTGCCAGTGGCGGCACCAGGGGGCTTCAGCCCCAGCATTTT. Translated, it gives CASGGTRGLQPQHF. J is TRBJ1-5 and V is TRBV19; 8 bases line up with TRBD1. CDR3 length: 14 residues. Germline V gene sequence: CDR1 LNHDA, CDR2 SQIVND (reference sequence). The J segment lost 6 bases and the V segment lost 8 bases, leaving 9 bases of the junction unmatched.

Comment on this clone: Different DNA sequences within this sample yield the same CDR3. The CDR3 DNA reads as TGTGCCTGGAGTGTTCGACAGGGACGCTTCTTGGGGGGCGGGGAGCTGTTTTTT. Protein: CAWSVRQGRFLGGGELFF. The chain employs TRBV30 and TRBJ2-2, with D perhaps matching TRBD1 (7 bases). In germline, CDR1 is GTSNPN, CDR2 SVGIG (reference sequence). Trimming shortened V by 0 bases and J by 7 bases, and 24 bases separated the two germline ends. This CDR3 is 18 amino acids long.

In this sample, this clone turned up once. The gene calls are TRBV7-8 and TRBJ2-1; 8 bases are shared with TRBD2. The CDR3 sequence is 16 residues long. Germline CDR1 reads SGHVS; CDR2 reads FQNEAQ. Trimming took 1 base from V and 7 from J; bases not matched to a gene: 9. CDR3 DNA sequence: TGTGCCAGCAGCTTAGTCCCCAGCGGGGGTTGGAATGAGCAGTTCTTC. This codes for CASSLVPSGGWNEQFF.

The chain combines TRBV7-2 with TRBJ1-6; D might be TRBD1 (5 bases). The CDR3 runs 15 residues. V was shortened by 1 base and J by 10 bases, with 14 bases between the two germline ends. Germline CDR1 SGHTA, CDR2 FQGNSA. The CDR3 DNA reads TGTGCCAGCAGCTTAGGGGTAGGGGCGGAATCACCCCTCCACTTT. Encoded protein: CASSLGVGAESPLHF.

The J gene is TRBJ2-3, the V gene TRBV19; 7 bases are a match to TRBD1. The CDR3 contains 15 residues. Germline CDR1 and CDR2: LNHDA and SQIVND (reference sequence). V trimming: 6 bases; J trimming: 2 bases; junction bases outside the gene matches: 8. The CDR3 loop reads CASSQQGRPTDTQYF. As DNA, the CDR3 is TGTGCCAGTAGCCAACAGGGGCGGCCCACAGATACGCAGTATTTT.

The CDR3 DNA reads as TGTGCCAGCAGCTCTTCTGGGGAGTACGAGCAGTACTTC. Residues: CASSSSGEYEQYF. The chain combines TRBV11-2 with TRBJ2-7; maybe TRBD2 (5 bases). The germline V gene has CDR1 SGHAT and CDR2 FQNNGV. The V end was cut by 4 bases, the J end by 4 bases, with 11 bases between. CDR3 length: 13 residues.

The CDR3 region has the DNA TGTGCCAGCAGCTTGAGATCGGGGTACGAGCAGTACTTC. Translation gives CASSLRSGYEQYF. The genes are TRBV7-9 and TRBJ2-7, with D possibly matching TRBD2 (5 bases). The germline gives CDR1 SEHNR, CDR2 FQNEAQ (reference sequence). CDR3 size: 13 residues. The V end was cut by 3 bases, the J end by 4 bases, with 10 bases between.

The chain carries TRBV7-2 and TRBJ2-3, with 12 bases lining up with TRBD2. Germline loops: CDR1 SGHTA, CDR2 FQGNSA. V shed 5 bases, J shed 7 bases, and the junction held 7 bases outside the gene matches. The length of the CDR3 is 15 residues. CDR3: CASSLRLAGANTQYF. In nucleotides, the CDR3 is TGTGCCAGCAGCCTGAGACTAGCGGGAGCTAATACGCAGTATTTT. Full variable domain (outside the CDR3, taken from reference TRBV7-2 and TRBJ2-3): GAGVSQSPSNKVTEKGKDVELRCDPISGHTALYWYRQSLGQGLEFLIYFQGNSAPDKSGLPSDRFSAERTGGSVSTLTIQRTQQEDSAVYLCASSLRLAGANTQYFGPGTRLTVL.

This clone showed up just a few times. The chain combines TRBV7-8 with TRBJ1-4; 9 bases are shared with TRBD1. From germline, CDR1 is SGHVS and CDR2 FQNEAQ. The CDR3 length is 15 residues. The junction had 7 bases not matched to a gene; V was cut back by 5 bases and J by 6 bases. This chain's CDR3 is CASSAQTGGYEKLFF. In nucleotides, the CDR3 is TGTGCCAGCAGCGCCCAGACAGGGGGTTATGAAAAACTGTTTTTT.

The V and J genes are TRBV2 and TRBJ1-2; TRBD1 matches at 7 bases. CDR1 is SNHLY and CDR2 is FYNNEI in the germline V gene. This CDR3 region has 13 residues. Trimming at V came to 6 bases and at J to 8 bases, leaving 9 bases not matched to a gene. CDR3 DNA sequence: TGTGCCAGCAGCCTTACAGGGGCGGACGGCTACACCTTC. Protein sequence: CASSLTGADGYTF.

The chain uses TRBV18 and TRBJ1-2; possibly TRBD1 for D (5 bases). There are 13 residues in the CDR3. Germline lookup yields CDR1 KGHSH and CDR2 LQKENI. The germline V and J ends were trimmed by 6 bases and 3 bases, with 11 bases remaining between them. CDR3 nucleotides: TGTGCCAGCTCGTTCCAGGGTGACTATGGCTACACCTTC. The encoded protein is CASSFQGDYGYTF. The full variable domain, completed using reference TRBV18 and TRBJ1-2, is NAGVMQNPRHLVRRRGQEARLRCSPMKGHSHVYWYRQLPEEGLKFMVYLQKENIIDESGMPKERFSAEFPKEGPSILRIQQVVRGDSAAYFCASSFQGDYGYTFGSGTRLTVV.

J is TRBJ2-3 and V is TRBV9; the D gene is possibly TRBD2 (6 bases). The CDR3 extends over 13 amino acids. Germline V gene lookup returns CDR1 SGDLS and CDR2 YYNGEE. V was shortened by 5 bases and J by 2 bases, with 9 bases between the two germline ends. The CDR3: CASRGGPTDTQYF. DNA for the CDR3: TGTGCCAGCAGGGGAGGACCCACAGATACGCAGTATTTT.

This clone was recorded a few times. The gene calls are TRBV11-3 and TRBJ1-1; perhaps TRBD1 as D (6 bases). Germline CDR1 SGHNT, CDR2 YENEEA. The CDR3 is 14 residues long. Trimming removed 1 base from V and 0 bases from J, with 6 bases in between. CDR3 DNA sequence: TGTGCCAGCAGCTTAGGGGGGCTGAACACTGAAGCTTTCTTT. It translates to CASSLGGLNTEAFF. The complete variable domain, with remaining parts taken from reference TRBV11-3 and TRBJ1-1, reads EAGVVQSPRYKIIEKKQPVAFWCNPISGHNTLYWYLQNLGQGPELLIRYENEEAVDDSQLPKDRFSAERLKGVDSTLKIQPAELGDSAVYLCASSLGGLNTEAFFGQGTRLTVV.

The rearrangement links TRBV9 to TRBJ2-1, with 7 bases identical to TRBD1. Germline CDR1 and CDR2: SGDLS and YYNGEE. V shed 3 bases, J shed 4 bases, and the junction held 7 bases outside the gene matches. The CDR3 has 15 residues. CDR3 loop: CASSGAGTAYNEQFF. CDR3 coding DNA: TGTGCCAGCAGCGGCGCCGGGACAGCTTACAATGAGCAGTTCTTC.

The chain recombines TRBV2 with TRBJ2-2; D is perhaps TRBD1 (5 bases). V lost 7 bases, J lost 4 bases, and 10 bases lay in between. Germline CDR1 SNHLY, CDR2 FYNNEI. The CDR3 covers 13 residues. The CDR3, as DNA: TGTGCCAGCAAGGGGTCGGGCACCGGGGAGCTGTTTTTT. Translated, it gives CASKGSGTGELFF.

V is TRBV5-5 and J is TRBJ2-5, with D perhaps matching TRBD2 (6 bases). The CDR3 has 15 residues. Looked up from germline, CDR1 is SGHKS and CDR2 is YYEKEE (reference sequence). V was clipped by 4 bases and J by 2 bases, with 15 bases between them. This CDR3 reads CASSPLGLTQETQYF. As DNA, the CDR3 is TGTGCCAGCAGCCCCCTCGGACTAACTCAAGAGACCCAGTACTTC.

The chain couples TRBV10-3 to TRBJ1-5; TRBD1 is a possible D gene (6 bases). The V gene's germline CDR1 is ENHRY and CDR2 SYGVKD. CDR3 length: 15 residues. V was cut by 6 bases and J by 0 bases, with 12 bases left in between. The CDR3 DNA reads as TGTGCCATCAGAAGGGACACTAATAGCAATCAGCCCCAGCATTTT. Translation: CAIRRDTNSNQPQHF.

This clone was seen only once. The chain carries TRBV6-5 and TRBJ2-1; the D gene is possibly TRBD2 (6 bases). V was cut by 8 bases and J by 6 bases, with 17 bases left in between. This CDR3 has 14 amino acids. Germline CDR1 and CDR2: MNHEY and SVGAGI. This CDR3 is CASRRLGAGNEQFF. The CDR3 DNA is TGTGCCAGCCGGAGACTAGGTGCGGGCAATGAGCAGTTCTTC.

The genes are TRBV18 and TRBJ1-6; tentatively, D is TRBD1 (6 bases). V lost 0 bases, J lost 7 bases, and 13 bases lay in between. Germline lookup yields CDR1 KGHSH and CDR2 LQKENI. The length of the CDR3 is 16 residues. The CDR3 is CASSPPVGGQNSPLHF. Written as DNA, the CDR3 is TGTGCCAGCTCACCACCGGTCGGGGGGCAGAATTCACCCCTCCACTTT.